This T cell receptor beta chain was captured in a study of blood T cell repertoires in COVID-19. The V and J ends lost 0 bases and 2 bases, in that order; junction bases with no gene match: 4. Germline V CDR1 and CDR2: LGHDT, YNNKEL (reference sequence). The CDR3 totals 15 residues. TCRdb's table, derived via immunoSEQ multiplex PCR, lists solely in-frame clones and lacks some. The sample comprises roughly 100,000 clones, about 89% of which are singletons, and 5.1% rests with the top ten. The TCR sequence derives from a human donor in a cohort sampled during active COVID-19. Sequences were obtained from peripheral blood. J is TRBJ2-7 and V is TRBV3-1 (or the pseudogene TRBV3-2); 7 nucleotides line up with TRBD2. The CDR3 sequence is CASSQDTGGAYEQYF. DNA of the CDR3: TGTGCCAGCAGCCAAGATACTGGGGGGGCCTACGAGCAGTACTTC.